This T cell receptor beta chain was observed in a study of cytomegalovirus exposure and HLA in healthy donors listed by TCRdb under 2017. About the full investigation: According to a later analysis, the roughly 120 validation repertoires were produced on the same platform as the roughly 700 repertoires of the first cohort. The study aimed to test whether cataloging public T cell receptors could reveal signatures of past pathogen exposure. In addition to the first cohort of approximately 670 subjects, a separate validation cohort of under 150 different subjects was used. The study combined high-throughput TCR immunosequencing, statistical association of individual TCRs with disease status, and machine learning to predict cytomegalovirus infection status.

Broader findings and caveats from the paper: In vitro tests confirmed that three of the cytomegalovirus-associated TCR beta chains recognize cytomegalovirus antigens. Of the cluster scores, around 95% were above 0 in a later analysis, which found that TCRs clustered in the first cohort also tended to co-occur in the 130 or so validation repertoires. The authors suggested that the approach could potentially be extended to other disease states and immunological phenotypes. A total of 150 to 200 TCR beta chains were listed by the study as associated with cytomegalovirus. The validation cohort had no HLA typing available for a later analysis, so co-occurrence within that cohort was assessed over all 120 or so repertoires. The classifier was reported to diagnose cytomegalovirus status with high specificity and sensitivity in both the original cohort and the validation cohort. Across donors, most TCR sequences were observed very rarely, whereas some public TCRs were present in many individuals.

The donors belonged to the validation cohort of over a hundred subjects, which was separate from the roughly 700-subject first cohort. V sheds 8 bases and J sheds 2 bases, leaving 16 bases between their ends. CDR1 MNHNS and CDR2 SASEGT were looked up in the germline V gene. The CDR3 goes from the cysteine to the phenylalanine over 14 residues. Only CDR3 DNA remains: 42 bases, in frame from the first base. Library preparation used the immunoSEQ multiplex PCR assay. For the original study's pipeline: A statistical classification framework was built for diagnosing cytomegalovirus status from the catalog of TCR beta chain sequences. Sourced from immuneACCESS, this table was stored by TCRdb with only in-frame sequences that have V and J called. A share of the clones is absent; for the studies checked, an unresolved V gene accounts for under half, and the remainder has no known explanation. Clonal size and the V and J genes are those of that table, whereas D and trimming came from the DNA. The sample data list 150,000 to 250,000 clones, and around 80% of these were observed just once. Of the sample, about an eighth is held by the ten largest clones.

This clone occurred once. Its antigen is still unknown. No base quality values were provided; no much bigger clone lies one nucleotide off. The rearrangement joined TRBV6-1 to TRBJ2-7; tentative D gene TRBD2, with 6 bases matching. What was sequenced was PBMCs. The sequence was obtained from a woman aged 30 to 39 in good health and CMV-seropositive. The DNA sequence is as follows: TGTGCCAGCGGCCCAGGAGGGGCCCCCTACGAGCAGTACTTC. It encodes CASGPGGAPYEQYF.